The clone carrying this TCR beta chain was observed a handful of times. The antigen is unknown. Other DNA sequences in the same sample also yield this CDR3. The data originate from a study of CD8+ T cells in alopecia areata. Extraction and reverse transcription of RNA yielded cDNA as the sequencing template. TCRdb's copy holds only in-frame clones and misses some; the assay was immunoSEQ multiplex PCR. This sample yields around 60,000 clones, of which about 40% are seen a single time; roughly 50% belongs to the top ten. General observations from the study: Normal-skin resident alphabeta T cells also appear among scalp sample sequences.

Material: NKG2D-low CD8+ T cells sorted from blood. This receptor was taken from a human donor with alopecia areata.

CDR3 residues: CASSPQPRNTEAFF. CDR3 coding DNA: TGTGCCAGCAGCCCACAACCCCGGAACACTGAAGCTTTCTTT. The V call is TRBV7-9, the J call TRBJ1-1; D is unclear. The V end was cut by 5 bases, the J end by 1 base, with 11 bases between. Germline V gives CDR1 SEHNR, CDR2 FQNEAQ (reference sequence). The CDR3 totals 14 residues.